Sequencing of this T cell receptor (beta chain) was carried out in a study of cytomegalovirus exposure and HLA in healthy donors. This clone turned up a few times. Its antigen is undetermined. PCR used 60 Vbeta primers and 13 Jbeta primers. TCRdb keeps only in-frame clones here, not all; method: immunoSEQ multiplex PCR. The sample holds about 140,000 clones, 80% seen once. Germline CDR1 MNHNS, CDR2 SASEGT. CDR3 size: 14 residues. J lost 0 bases, V lost 6 bases, and 3 bases had no gene match. General study findings and limits: Reported results showed that the classifier diagnosed cytomegalovirus status with high specificity and sensitivity. Because they were indistinguishable, some V segments, including TRBV6-2 and TRBV6-3, were excluded. A highly shared variant cluster was judged a likely technical artifact.

The clonotype was recovered from a man aged 30-40 years in good health and CMV-seronegative. V gene TRBV6-1 combines with J gene TRBJ2-3, with TRBD2 matching 7 bases. The sequenced material came from PBMCs. Here the CDR3 DNA reads TGTGCCAGCAGGCGGGACTATAGCACAGATACGCAGTATTTT. The encoded protein is CASRRDYSTDTQYF.